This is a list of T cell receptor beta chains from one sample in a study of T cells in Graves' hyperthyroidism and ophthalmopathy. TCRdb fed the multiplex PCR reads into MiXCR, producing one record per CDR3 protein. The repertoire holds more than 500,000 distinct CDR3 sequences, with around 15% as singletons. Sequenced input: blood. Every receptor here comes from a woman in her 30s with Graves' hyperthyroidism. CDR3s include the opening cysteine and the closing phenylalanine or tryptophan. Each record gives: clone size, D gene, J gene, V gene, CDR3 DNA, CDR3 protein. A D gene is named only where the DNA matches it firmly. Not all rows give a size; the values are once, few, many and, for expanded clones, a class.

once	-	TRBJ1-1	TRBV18	TGTGCCAGCTCAATTAAGGAGGGCACTGAAGCTTTCTTT	CASSIKEGTEAFF
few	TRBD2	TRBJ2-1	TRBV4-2	TGTGCCAGCAGCCGAAGAGAGCGGGGGGGGGGCAATGAGCAGTTCTTC	CASSRRERGGGNEQFF
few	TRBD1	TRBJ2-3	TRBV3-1	TGTGCCAGCAGCCATGCCGGGACAGGGATGGGAGATACGCAGTATTTT	CASSHAGTGMGDTQYF
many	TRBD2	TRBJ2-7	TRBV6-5	TGTGCCAGCAGTTACTCGAGGCTAGCGGGAGAGCAGTACTTC	CASSYSRLAGEQYF
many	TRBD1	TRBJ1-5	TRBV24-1	TGTGCCACCAGTGGGGACAGGGAGAATCAGCCCCAGCATTTT	CATSGDRENQPQHF
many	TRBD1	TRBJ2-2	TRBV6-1	TGTGCCAGCAGTGAATGGCAGGGGGACACCGGGGAGCTGTTTTTT	CASSEWQGDTGELFF
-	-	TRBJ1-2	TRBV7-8	TGTGCCAGCAGCTCCCTGGGGGTGCGAGGCTACACCTTC	CASSSLGVRGYTF
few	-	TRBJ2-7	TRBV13	TGTGCCAGCAGCTTCGACAGGAGAAGCCCCTACGAGCAGTACTTC	CASSFDRRSPYEQYF
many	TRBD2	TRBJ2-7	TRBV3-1	TGTGCCAGCAGCCGAACCTTTACGGGAGGGATGAACGAGCAGTACTTC	CASSRTFTGGMNEQYF
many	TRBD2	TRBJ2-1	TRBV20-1	TGCAGTGCTGTTCACCCTGCCGGGACTAAACGTTACAATGAGCAGTTCTTC	CSAVHPAGTKRYNEQFF
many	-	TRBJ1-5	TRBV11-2	TGTGCCAGCAGCTTAGATTTGGGCGGCAATCAGCCCCAGCATTTT	CASSLDLGGNQPQHF
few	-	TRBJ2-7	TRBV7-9	TGTGCCAGCAGCGCTCAACAGGGATTAGACGAGCAGTACTTC	CASSAQQGLDEQYF
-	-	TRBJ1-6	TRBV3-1	TGTGCCAGCAGCCGAGGGATTAGCTCCTATAATTCACCCCTCCACTTT	CASSRGISSYNSPLHF
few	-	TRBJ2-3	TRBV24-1	TGTGCCACCAGTTCAGGGGAAGGGCAGTATTTT	CATSSGEGQYF
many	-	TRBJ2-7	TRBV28	TGTGCCAGCAGTTTAATCGGTTACGAGCAGTACTTC	CASSLIGYEQYF
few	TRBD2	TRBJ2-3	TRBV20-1	TGCAGTGCTAGTAGGCGGGAGGGGTCAGATACGCAGTATTTT	CSASRREGSDTQYF
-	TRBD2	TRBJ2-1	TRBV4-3	TGCGCCAGCAGCCAGGATAGGGCGGGAGTCGGGAATGAGCAGTTCTTC	CASSQDRAGVGNEQFF
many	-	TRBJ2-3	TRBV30	TGTGCCTGGAGTGTAACTGAAGGGTACACAGATACGCAGTATTTT	CAWSVTEGYTDTQYF
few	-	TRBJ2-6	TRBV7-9	TGTGCCAGCAGCTTATTCACGGGATCTGGGGCCAACGTCCTGACTTTC	CASSLFTGSGANVLTF
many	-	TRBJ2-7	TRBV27	TGTGCCAGCGGGATGGGGGGTGGCGAGCAGTACTTC	CASGMGGGEQYF
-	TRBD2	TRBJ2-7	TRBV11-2	TGTGCCAGCAGCCAACTCGGGACTAGCGGGGGGAACGAGCAGTACTTC	CASSQLGTSGGNEQYF
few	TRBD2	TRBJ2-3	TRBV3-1	TGTGCCAGCAGCCACGAAAAACCGGGACTAGCGGGAAGCACAGATACGCAGTATTTT	CASSHEKPGLAGSTDTQYF
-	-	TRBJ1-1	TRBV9	TGTGCCAGCAGCGTAGCATGGGACGGCTACACTGAAGCTTTCTTT	CASSVAWDGYTEAFF
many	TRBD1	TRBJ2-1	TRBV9	TGTGCCAGCAGCGTAAGTGGCAGGGGGACCTACAATGAGCAGTTCTTC	CASSVSGRGTYNEQFF
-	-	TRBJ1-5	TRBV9	TGTGCCAGCAGCGAAGCGGATGCGGCAGGGCCCCAGCATTTT	CASSEADAAGPQHF
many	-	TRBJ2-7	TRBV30	TGTGCCTGGAGTGTTGGGCAGTCCTACGAGCAGTACTTC	CAWSVGQSYEQYF
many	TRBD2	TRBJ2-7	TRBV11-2	TGTGCCAGCACACCATCGGGGGGGGCCTACGAGCAGTACTTC	CASTPSGGAYEQYF
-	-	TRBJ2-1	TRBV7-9	TGTGCCAGCAGAGGTCCGGGGGGCCCTGAGCAGTTCTTC	CASRGPGGPEQFF
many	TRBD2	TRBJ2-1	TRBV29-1	TGCAGCGTTGAAGATATACGAGCGGGAAGGTCCAATGAGCAGTTCTTC	CSVEDIRAGRSNEQFF
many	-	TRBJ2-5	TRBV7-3	TGTGCCAGCAGCTCGCCGGAGACAGGCCAAGAGACCCAGTACTTC	CASSSPETGQETQYF
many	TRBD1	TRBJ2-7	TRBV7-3	TGTGCCAGCAGCTTAATGCAGGGGGCGACCTACGAGCAGTACTTC	CASSLMQGATYEQYF
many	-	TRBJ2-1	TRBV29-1	TGCAGCGCCCGTACCGGGAGCTGGCAGCTGAATGAGCAGTTCTTC	CSARTGSWQLNEQFF
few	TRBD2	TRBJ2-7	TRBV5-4	TGTGCCAGCAGCTTGGCTCGGCTAGCGGGAAGTGAGCAGTACTTC	CASSLARLAGSEQYF
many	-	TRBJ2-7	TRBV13	TGTGCCAGCAGCTTAGGCCAGAATCTCTACGAGCAGTACTTC	CASSLGQNLYEQYF
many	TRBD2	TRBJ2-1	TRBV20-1	TGCAGTGCTCTACGACTAGCGGGAGGGCCTAATGAGCAGTTCTTC	CSALRLAGGPNEQFF
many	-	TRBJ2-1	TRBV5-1	TGCGCCAGCAGCCGGGGCGTTGGCAGCTCCTACAATGAGCAGTTCTTC	CASSRGVGSSYNEQFF
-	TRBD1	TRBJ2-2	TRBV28	TGTGCCAGCAGCACTCAATCGATCCGACAGGGGGCGAACACCGGGGAGCTGTTTTTT	CASSTQSIRQGANTGELFF
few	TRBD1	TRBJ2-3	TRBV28	TGTGCCAGCAGTTTAAGTAGGCAGGGGGTCACAGATACGCAGTATTTT	CASSLSRQGVTDTQYF
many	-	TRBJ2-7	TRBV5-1	TGCGCCAGCAGCACCGGCCCCAGAGACGAGCAGTACTTC	CASSTGPRDEQYF
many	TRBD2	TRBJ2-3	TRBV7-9	TGTGCCAGCAGCTTGGTTACTGTCCGGGAGGGCACAGATACGCAGTATTTT	CASSLVTVREGTDTQYF
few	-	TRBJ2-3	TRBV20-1	TGCAGTGCTCTATCCGGGACTTTCACAGATACGCAGTATTTT	CSALSGTFTDTQYF
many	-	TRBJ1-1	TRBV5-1	TGCGCCAGCAGCCTAGGGGAGAACACTGAAGCTTTCTTT	CASSLGENTEAFF
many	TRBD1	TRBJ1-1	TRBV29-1	TGCAGCGTTCAGCAGGGGGCGAACACTGAAGCTTTCTTT	CSVQQGANTEAFF
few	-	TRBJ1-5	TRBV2	TGTGCCAGCAGTGACTACAGGGCCCGAAGCAATCAGCCCCAGCATTTT	CASSDYRARSNQPQHF
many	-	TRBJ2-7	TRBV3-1	TGTGCCAGCAGCCAAATGGACAGATCCTACGAGCAGTACTTC	CASSQMDRSYEQYF
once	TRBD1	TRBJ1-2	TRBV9	TGTGCCAGCAGTCCGACAGGGCTAACCTACTATGGCTACACCTTC	CASSPTGLTYYGYTF
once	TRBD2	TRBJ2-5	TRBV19	TGTGCCAGTAGTATAGATCCCGGACTAGCGGGGATCCAAGAGACCCAGTACTTC	CASSIDPGLAGIQETQYF
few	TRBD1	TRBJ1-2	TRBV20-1	TGCAGTGCTAGTTCTTTGGACAGGGTACGGTTGGACTATGGCTACACCTTC	CSASSLDRVRLDYGYTF
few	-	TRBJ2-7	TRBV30	TGTGCCTGGAGTGTGGGGTATGCCTACGAGCAGTACTTC	CAWSVGYAYEQYF
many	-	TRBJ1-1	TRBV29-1	TGCAGCGCCTCTGAAAATCTCCTTGAAGCTTTCTTT	CSASENLLEAFF
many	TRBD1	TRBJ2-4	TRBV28	TGTGCCAGCAGTTCTCGACAGGGCTACATTCAGTACTTC	CASSSRQGYIQYF
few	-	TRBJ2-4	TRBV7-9	TGTGCCAGCACCTTAGGACAGGGAGCGAAGCGGGAAAAAAACATTCAGTACTTC	CASTLGQGAKREKNIQYF
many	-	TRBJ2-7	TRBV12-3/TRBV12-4	TGTGCCAGCAGTCCTCAAGCGGACGCCTTCTCCTACGAGCAGTACTTC	CASSPQADAFSYEQYF
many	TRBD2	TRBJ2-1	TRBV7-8	TGTGCCAGCAGCAATAGCGGGAGGGCCCATGAGCAGTTCTTC	CASSNSGRAHEQFF